This T cell receptor beta chain is from a study of memory CD4+ T cells and cytomegalovirus serostatus. Germline lookup yields CDR1 MNHEY and CDR2 SMNVEV (reference sequence). V shed 5 bases and J 7 bases; nucleotides not matched to a gene: 9. This CDR3 is 15 amino acids long. Single viable CD3+CD4+CD8-CD45RO+ cells were sorted as the memory CD4+ T cells. Data came from immunoSEQ multiplex PCR; TCRdb stores just in-frame clones and leaves some out. The data show 80,000 or so clones, just under 80% seen once. The sequenced sample was memory CD4+ T cells from blood. The V call is TRBV27, the J call TRBJ1-2; 11 bases match TRBD1. The TCR sequence derives from an adult in good health and CMV-seropositive. In nucleotides, the CDR3 is TGTGCCAGCAGTCCATTGGGACAGGGGGGTGCTGGCTACACCTTC. Encoded protein: CASSPLGQGGAGYTF.